One sample yielded the 12 T cell receptor beta chains listed below, sequenced in a study of CD8+ T cells in alopecia areata. Sequencing relied on a cDNA template that was reverse transcribed from extracted RNA. Libraries were prepared by immunoSEQ multiplex PCR; TCRdb keeps only in-frame clonotypes and omits some of them. The profile covers over 150,000 clones, with around 60% appearing a single time and more than 13% taken by the ten largest. Treatment described: oral pan-JAK inhibitor, 5-10 mg twice daily. Specimen: CD4+ T cells sorted from blood, collected at week 24, from a patient treated with tofacitinib. The source is a human donor with alopecia areata.

The V gene is TRBV19, the J gene TRBJ1-6; 10 nucleotides line up with TRBD1. The V gene's germline CDR1 is LNHDA and CDR2 SQIVND (reference sequence). The ends lost 4 bases at V and 6 bases at J; junction bases unmatched: 6. CDR3 length equals 16 residues. The CDR3 region is CASSTSGTGANSPLHF. DNA of the CDR3: TGTGCCAGTAGTACGTCCGGGACAGGGGCTAATTCACCCCTCCACTTT. Full variable domain (rest looked up from reference TRBV19 and TRBJ1-6): DGGITQSPKYLFRKEGQNVTLSCEQNLNHDAMYWYRQDPGQGLRLIYYSQIVNDFQKGDIAEGYSVSREKKESFPLTVTSAQKNPTAFYLCASSTSGTGANSPLHFGNGTRLTVT.

This clone turned up a few times. The gene calls are TRBV2 and TRBJ2-2; a weak D match, TRBD1 (5 bases). Trimming removed 4 bases at V and 6 bases at J, with 21 bases between. This CDR3 region has 17 residues. Germline lookup yields CDR1 SNHLY and CDR2 FYNNEI. The CDR3 sequence is CASSVSRETGQAGELFF. CDR3 nucleotide sequence: TGTGCCAGCAGTGTAAGCAGGGAAACTGGTCAAGCCGGGGAGCTGTTTTTT.

V usage is TRBV2 and J usage is TRBJ2-3; no reliable D call. This CDR3 has 11 residues. With 4 bases removed from V and 6 bases from J, the gap between germline ends came to 5 bases. Per germline, CDR1 SNHLY and CDR2 FYNNEI. The CDR3 DNA follows: TGTGCCAGCAGTGCCCGGGATACGCAGTATTTT. It encodes CASSARDTQYF. Full variable domain (rest looked up from reference TRBV2 and TRBJ2-3): EPEVTQTPSHQVTQMGQEVILRCVPISNHLYFYWYRQILGQKVEFLVSFYNNEISEKSEIFDDQFSVERPDGSNFTLKIRSTKLEDSAMYFCASSARDTQYFGPGTRLTVL.

This clone was seen a handful of times. V usage is TRBV29-1 and J usage is TRBJ1-1; the match to TRBD1 covers 7 bases. CDR3 size: 14 residues. CDR1 is SQVTM, CDR2 ANQGSEA, per germline. The V gene end was trimmed by 6 bases and the J gene end by 1 base; junction bases not matched to a gene: 8. The CDR3 region is CSVMGQRKNTEAFF. For the CDR3, the DNA is TGCAGCGTAATGGGACAGAGGAAGAACACTGAAGCTTTCTTT.

J is TRBJ2-7 and V is TRBV7-9, with D perhaps TRBD2 (7 bases). TRBJ2-5 explains the end of the DNA better; the J call may be wrong. CDR1 SEHNR and CDR2 FQNEAQ come from the germline V gene (reference sequence). The CDR3 consists of 14 residues. Here the CDR3 DNA reads TGTGCCAGCAGCTTCTGGGGGGGCGGAGAGACCCAGTACTTC. This sequence encodes CASSFWGGGETQYF.

The V call is TRBV6-5, the J call TRBJ2-2; D is perhaps TRBD1 or TRBD2 (6 bases each). The V end lost 7 bases, the J end lost 7 bases, and 19 bases lay between the germline ends. This CDR3 is built from 15 residues. Germline V gene data show CDR1 as MNHEY and CDR2 as SVGAGI. The CDR3, as DNA: TGTGCCAGCACGAGGGGGGACGGTGTTATCGGGGAGCTGTTTTTT. This sequence encodes CASTRGDGVIGELFF.

The rearrangement joins TRBV29-1 to TRBJ2-7, with a tentative D call TRBD2 (6 bases). Germline CDR1 is SQVTM and CDR2 is ANQGSEA. The ends were cut back, 1 base at V and 4 bases at J, with 11 bases in the middle. The length of the CDR3 is 13 residues. The DNA of the CDR3 is TGCAGCGTTGAAGGTCAGGAGGGGTACGAGCAGTACTTC. Translating gives CSVEGQEGYEQYF.

The chain combines TRBV11-3 with TRBJ2-7; D is perhaps TRBD2 (6 bases). Deletions cut 1 base from V and 7 bases from J, with 17 bases between. Germline CDR1 SGHNT, CDR2 YENEEA. CDR3 length: 15 residues. CDR3 DNA: TGTGCCAGCAGCTTAGCAGCGGGCGCCGTAGGTGAGCAGTACTTC. Its translation is CASSLAAGAVGEQYF.

This sequence joins TRBV14 and TRBJ2-5, with 10 bases identical to TRBD2. Germline CDR1 SGHDN, CDR2 FVKESK. This CDR3 spans 14 amino acids. V shed 4 bases, J shed 7 bases, and the junction held 6 bases outside the gene matches. In nucleotides, the CDR3 is TGTGCCAGCAGCCGGCTAGCGGGGGCCGGGACCCAGTACTTC. It is translated as CASSRLAGAGTQYF.

CDR3 bases: TGTGCCAGCAGTGTCCCCCGAGTAACTAGCGGGCCCCTAAGCTCCTACGAGCAGTACTTC. This codes for CASSVPRVTSGPLSSYEQYF. The rearrangement links TRBV2 to TRBJ2-7; 9 nucleotides align to TRBD2. The germline CDR1 and CDR2 sequences are SNHLY and FYNNEI. The CDR3 is 20 amino acids. Losses at the gene ends were 4 bases for V and 0 bases for J; bases not matched to a gene: 19. Filled out from reference TRBV2 and TRBJ2-7, the complete variable domain reads EPEVTQTPSHQVTQMGQEVILRCVPISNHLYFYWYRQILGQKVEFLVSFYNNEISEKSEIFDDQFSVERPDGSNFTLKIRSTKLEDSAMYFCASSVPRVTSGPLSSYEQYFGPGTRLTVT.

This clone was found once. The chain carries TRBV6-5 and TRBJ1-1; 9 bases align to TRBD1. Germline loops: CDR1 MNHEY, CDR2 SVGAGI. Losses at the gene ends were 0 bases for V and 4 bases for J; bases not matched to a gene: 0. The CDR3 is 14 residues long. CDR3 nucleotide sequence: TGTGCCAGCAGTTACTCGGGACAGGGCACTGAAGCTTTCTTT. Its protein is CASSYSGQGTEAFF.

The chain carries TRBV18 and TRBJ2-2; no firm D call. CDR3 length: 17 residues. Germline V gene data show CDR1 as KGHSH and CDR2 as LQKENI. V was clipped by 3 bases and J by 0 bases, with 14 bases between them. The chain's CDR3 is CASSPLVGLPNTGELFF. CDR3 DNA: TGTGCCAGCTCACCTCTCGTAGGGCTGCCGAACACCGGGGAGCTGTTTTTT.